This entry concerns a single T cell receptor beta chain. As yet, its antigen is unknown. The CDR3 length is 15 residues. V was pared by 8 bases and J by 9 bases, with 14 bases of the junction left unmatched. Germline CDR1 MNHEY, CDR2 SVGAGI. Libraries were prepared by immunoSEQ multiplex PCR; TCRdb keeps only in-frame clonotypes and omits some of them. The sample records about 70,000 clones, 75% to 95% being singletons. The data were obtained in a study of cytotoxic CD8 clonotypes in ibrutinib-treated CLL. Study-level points and caveats: Clonotypes that were public were uncommon, and they contracted or stayed stable on treatment.

The sequencing here drew on PBMCs, taken after 12 months of ibrutinib treatment. The chain couples TRBV6-5 to TRBJ2-2, with 8 bases identical to TRBD2. This TCR came from a human donor with chronic lymphocytic leukemia. The CDR3 coding sequence is TGTGCCAGCTCCTCAAGCGGGACGGGGGGGAGGGAGCTGTTTTTT. Its translation is CASSSSGTGGRELFF.